The TCR beta chain described here comes from a study of blood T cells in healthy people across ages. On this clonotype: The junction and the germline gene differ at one end; a read error may be behind it.

This CDR3 contains 17 residues. Germline V gene data show CDR1 as KGHDR and CDR2 as SFDVKD. Primed by a sample-barcoded 5' primer and a J-beta primer mix, a second PCR proceeded for about 7 to 11 cycles. TCRdb redid the calling of the 5' RACE reads with MiXCR, one entry per CDR3 protein. The table lists 1.4 million or so distinct CDR3 sequences, under 55% of them singletons, with about 4.1% in the top ten. Sequencing used blood. This clonotype was obtained from a woman aged 18-29 years in good health. The rearrangement uses TRBV24-1 and TRBJ2-7; no clear D gene. CDR3 region: CATGDRTRQRTTYEQYF. Here the CDR3 DNA reads TGTGCCACCGGTGACCGAACCCGGCAGCGCACAACCTACGAGCAGTACTTC.